This entry lists 3 T cell receptor beta chains sequenced from one sample in a study of T cells in Graves' hyperthyroidism and ophthalmopathy. Researchers amplified the TCR beta CDR3 regions from RNA transcripts. First-round RT-PCR of the TCR CDR3 relied on the HTBI primer set. TCRdb reprocessed the multiplex PCR reads via MiXCR and lists one record per CDR3 protein. The sample lists 550,000 to 800,000 distinct CDR3 sequences; roughly 15% were seen once. The specimen was blood. The receptors shown here come from a man younger than 35 with Graves' hyperthyroidism.

The rearrangement links TRBV9 to TRBJ2-2; 7 positions agree with TRBD2. This CDR3 contains 16 residues. CDR1 SGDLS and CDR2 YYNGEE come from the germline V gene. V was clipped by 0 bases and J by 5 bases; unmatched bases: 7. This CDR3 is CASSVATRGGTGELFF. In DNA form, the CDR3 reads TGTGCCAGCAGCGTAGCTACCCGGGGAGGGACCGGGGAGCTGTTTTTT.

Comment on this clonotype: Being one base from a much bigger clone, this may be a read error. V and J are TRBV5-6 and TRBJ2-7; tentatively, D is TRBD2 (7 bases). There are 14 residues in the CDR3. Germline CDR1 and CDR2: SGHDT and YYEEEE. V gave up 5 bases and J gave up 8 bases, with 20 bases separating them. CDR3: CASRGRGGLGKQYF. As DNA, the CDR3 is TGTGCCAGCAGGGGTAGGGGGGGCCTTGGCAAGCAGTACTTC.

There are many counts of this clonotype. V is TRBV6-2 or TRBV6-3 and J is TRBJ2-3; D unresolved. Trimming left V 2 bases short and J 3 bases short, with 3 bases between. The CDR3 sequence is 12 residues long. CDR1 and CDR2 from the germline V gene are MNHEY and SVGEGT. The chain's CDR3 is CASSYETDTQYF. CDR3 bases: TGTGCCAGCAGTTACGAAACAGATACGCAGTATTTT.